This TCR beta chain was documented in a study of blood T cell repertoires in COVID-19. Authors' analysis steps: Amplification of reference gene primers provided the estimated nucleated cell counts. Here immunoSEQ multiplex PCR was the method, and the copy in TCRdb shows in-frame clones only, minus some. Clone size and V and J calls were adopted from that table, with D and trimming inferred from the DNA. There are a few hundred thousand clones in the sample; approximately 86% occur only once, and 3% to 3.5% lies in the top ten. The V end was cut by 0 bases, the J end by 3 bases, with 16 bases between. In germline, CDR1 is MGHRA, CDR2 YSYEKL. The CDR3 loop spans 17 amino acids.

This sequence was found in a man aged 60 to 75 with acute or convalescent COVID-19. The chain links TRBV4-1 to TRBJ2-3, with a weak D call TRBD2 (7 bases). The sample consisted of peripheral blood. CDR3 nucleotide sequence: TGCGCCAGCAGCCAAGAGTCTCCGGGGGGCGGTACAGATACGCAGTATTTT. It is translated as CASSQESPGGGTDTQYF.